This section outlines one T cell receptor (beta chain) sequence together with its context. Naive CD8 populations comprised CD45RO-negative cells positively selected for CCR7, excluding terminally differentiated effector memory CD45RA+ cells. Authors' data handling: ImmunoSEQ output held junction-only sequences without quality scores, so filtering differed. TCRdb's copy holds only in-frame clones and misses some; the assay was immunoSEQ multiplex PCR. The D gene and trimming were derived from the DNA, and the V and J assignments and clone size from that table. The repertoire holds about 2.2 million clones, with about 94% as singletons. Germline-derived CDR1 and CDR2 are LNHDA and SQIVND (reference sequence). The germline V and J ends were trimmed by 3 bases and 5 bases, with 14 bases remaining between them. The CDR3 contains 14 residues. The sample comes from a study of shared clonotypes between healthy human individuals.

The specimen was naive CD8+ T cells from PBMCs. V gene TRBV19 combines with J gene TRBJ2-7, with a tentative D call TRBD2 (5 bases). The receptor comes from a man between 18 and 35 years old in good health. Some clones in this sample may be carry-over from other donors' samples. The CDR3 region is CASSMRAGQDEQYF. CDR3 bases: TGTGCCAGTAGTATGAGGGCGGGCCAGGACGAGCAGTACTTC.